This is a list of T cell receptor beta chains from one sample in a study of blood T cell repertoires in COVID-19. The data were produced by immunoSEQ multiplex PCR, yet TCRdb's version contains in-frame clones alone and is incomplete. The repertoire holds approximately 140,000 clones, with about 85% as singletons. Input material: peripheral blood. These TCRs come from a human donor in a cohort sampled during active COVID-19. The CDR3 runs from the conserved cysteine through the conserved F or W. The D gene is left open where the match is weak. Rows may omit the clone size; those that give it use once, few, many or a size class.

clone size: once
J gene: TRBJ1-5
V gene: TRBV18
D gene: -
CDR3 protein: CASSPEGREVPQHF
CDR3 DNA: TGTGCCAGCTCACCAGAAGGACGGGAGGTTCCCCAGCATTTT

clone size: -
J gene: TRBJ1-5
V gene: TRBV2
D gene: TRBD1
CDR3 protein: CASSGDRVLNQPQHF
CDR3 DNA: TGTGCCAGCAGTGGGGACAGGGTTCTCAATCAGCCCCAGCATTTT

clone size: -
J gene: TRBJ2-2
V gene: TRBV5-1
D gene: TRBD2
CDR3 protein: CASSGLAGGTGELFF
CDR3 DNA: TGCGCCAGCAGTGGACTAGCGGGGGGCACCGGGGAGCTGTTTTTT

clone size: -
J gene: TRBJ2-7
V gene: TRBV5-1
D gene: TRBD1
CDR3 protein: CASSPWTGTAYEQYF
CDR3 DNA: TGCGCCAGCAGCCCCTGGACAGGGACGGCCTACGAGCAGTACTTC

clone size: once
J gene: TRBJ1-2
V gene: TRBV2
D gene: TRBD1
CDR3 protein: CASKEDRANGYTF
CDR3 DNA: TGTGCCAGCAAGGAGGACAGGGCTAATGGCTACACCTTC

clone size: -
J gene: TRBJ2-1
V gene: TRBV4-2
D gene: TRBD2
CDR3 protein: CASSPGLVSNEQFF
CDR3 DNA: TGTGCCAGCAGCCCGGGACTAGTCAGCAATGAGCAGTTCTTC

clone size: -
J gene: TRBJ1-3
V gene: TRBV12-5
D gene: -
CDR3 protein: CASGGIAGNTIYF
CDR3 DNA: TGTGCTAGTGGCGGTATTGCTGGAAACACCATATATTTT

clone size: -
J gene: TRBJ2-2
V gene: TRBV4-3
D gene: TRBD2
CDR3 protein: CASSQYQRGGIRAGELFF
CDR3 DNA: TGCGCCAGCAGCCAATACCAGCGGGGGGGAATTCGAGCCGGGGAGCTGTTTTTT

clone size: -
J gene: TRBJ1-1
V gene: TRBV15
D gene: -
CDR3 protein: CATSRVQTIPEAFF
CDR3 DNA: TGTGCCACCAGCAGAGTACAGACAATCCCTGAAGCTTTCTTT

clone size: -
J gene: TRBJ1-4
V gene: TRBV19
D gene: -
CDR3 protein: CASSLNSGAPFNEKLFF
CDR3 DNA: TGTGCCAGTAGTCTTAACTCAGGGGCCCCTTTCAATGAAAAACTGTTTTTT

clone size: -
J gene: TRBJ1-3
V gene: TRBV7-8
D gene: -
CDR3 protein: CASFGLFSGNTIYF
CDR3 DNA: TGTGCCAGCTTCGGACTTTTCTCTGGAAACACCATATATTTT

clone size: -
J gene: TRBJ2-7
V gene: TRBV6-2/TRBV6-3
D gene: -
CDR3 protein: CASSYGRAGAYEQYF
CDR3 DNA: TGTGCCAGCAGTTACGGCAGGGCAGGGGCCTACGAGCAGTACTTC

clone size: once
J gene: TRBJ2-7
V gene: TRBV28
D gene: TRBD1
CDR3 protein: CASSPSGTGGYEQYF
CDR3 DNA: TGTGCCAGCAGTCCATCAGGGACAGGGGGCTACGAGCAGTACTTC

clone size: -
J gene: TRBJ2-7
V gene: TRBV20-1
D gene: -
CDR3 protein: CSAPEDYEQYF
CDR3 DNA: TGCAGTGCTCCCGAGGACTACGAGCAGTACTTC

clone size: -
J gene: TRBJ2-3
V gene: TRBV5-1
D gene: -
CDR3 protein: CASSLASRDTQYF
CDR3 DNA: TGCGCCAGCAGCTTGGCCAGCAGGGATACGCAGTATTTT

clone size: -
J gene: TRBJ1-1
V gene: TRBV5-1
D gene: TRBD1
CDR3 protein: CASSPLVGQGVTEAFF
CDR3 DNA: TGCGCCAGCAGCCCATTGGTGGGACAGGGGGTAACTGAAGCTTTCTTT

clone size: -
J gene: TRBJ1-2
V gene: TRBV28
D gene: -
CDR3 protein: CATAGGVANYGYTF
CDR3 DNA: TGTGCCACCGCGGGGGGAGTCGCTAACTATGGCTACACCTTC

clone size: once
J gene: TRBJ2-1
V gene: TRBV6-2/TRBV6-3
D gene: TRBD2
CDR3 protein: CASSHPGLAGGLNYNEQFF
CDR3 DNA: TGTGCCAGCAGCCACCCGGGACTAGCGGGGGGGCTTAACTACAATGAGCAGTTCTTC

clone size: -
J gene: TRBJ2-7
V gene: TRBV18
D gene: -
CDR3 protein: CASSLPVLDEQYF
CDR3 DNA: TGTGCCAGCTCACTCCCCGTACTGGACGAGCAGTACTTC

clone size: -
J gene: TRBJ1-1
V gene: TRBV7-9
D gene: -
CDR3 protein: CASSAQRPDTEAFF
CDR3 DNA: TGTGCCAGCAGCGCACAGCGGCCAGACACTGAAGCTTTCTTT

clone size: -
J gene: TRBJ2-5
V gene: TRBV5-5
D gene: -
CDR3 protein: CASSPGEGRQETQYF
CDR3 DNA: TGTGCCAGCAGCCCGGGGGAAGGACGCCAAGAGACCCAGTACTTC

clone size: -
J gene: TRBJ1-6
V gene: TRBV2
D gene: TRBD1
CDR3 protein: CASSPLFGTDSSPLHF
CDR3 DNA: TGTGCCAGCAGCCCCCTTTTCGGGACAGACTCTTCACCCCTCCACTTT

clone size: -
J gene: TRBJ2-2
V gene: TRBV3-1/TRBV3-2
D gene: -
CDR3 protein: CASSQTGGTGELFF
CDR3 DNA: TGTGCCAGCAGCCAAACCGGGGGCACCGGGGAGCTGTTTTTT

clone size: -
J gene: TRBJ1-2
V gene: TRBV27
D gene: -
CDR3 protein: CASSLSMGKAGGWDYGYTF
CDR3 DNA: TGTGCCAGCAGTTTATCGATGGGAAAGGCGGGGGGGTGGGACTATGGCTACACCTTC

clone size: -
J gene: TRBJ2-7
V gene: TRBV5-5
D gene: TRBD2
CDR3 protein: CASSSLGGDRDEQYF
CDR3 DNA: TGTGCCAGCAGCTCCCTGGGGGGGGATAGGGACGAGCAGTACTTC

clone size: -
J gene: TRBJ2-3
V gene: TRBV15
D gene: -
CDR3 protein: CATSRDGEVADTQYF
CDR3 DNA: TGTGCCACCAGCAGAGATGGTGAGGTTGCAGATACGCAGTATTTT

clone size: -
J gene: TRBJ1-2
V gene: TRBV2
D gene: -
CDR3 protein: CASQVPGYTF
CDR3 DNA: TGTGCCAGCCAGGTCCCTGGCTACACCTTC

clone size: -
J gene: TRBJ2-1
V gene: TRBV27
D gene: TRBD2
CDR3 protein: CASSLSLAGEPFF
CDR3 DNA: TGTGCCAGCAGTTTATCATTGGCGGGGGAACCGTTCTTC

clone size: -
J gene: TRBJ1-1
V gene: TRBV5-1
D gene: -
CDR3 protein: CASRIARGGSEAFF
CDR3 DNA: TGCGCCAGCAGGATTGCCAGGGGTGGCTCTGAAGCTTTCTTT

clone size: -
J gene: TRBJ2-5
V gene: TRBV29-1
D gene: TRBD2
CDR3 protein: CSVDLAGRETQYF
CDR3 DNA: TGCAGCGTTGATCTAGCGGGGAGGGAGACCCAGTACTTC

clone size: -
J gene: TRBJ1-5
V gene: TRBV4-1
D gene: -
CDR3 protein: CASSQDPSGGNQPQHF
CDR3 DNA: TGCGCCAGCAGCCAAGATCCGTCAGGTGGCAATCAGCCCCAGCATTTT

clone size: -
J gene: TRBJ2-1
V gene: TRBV11-3
D gene: -
CDR3 protein: CASSGGLSYNEQFF
CDR3 DNA: TGTGCCAGCAGCGGGGGACTGTCCTACAATGAGCAGTTCTTC

clone size: -
J gene: TRBJ1-2
V gene: TRBV7-9
D gene: -
CDR3 protein: CASSFTTQGSYGYTF
CDR3 DNA: TGTGCCAGCAGCTTCACTACCCAGGGTTCCTATGGCTACACCTTC

clone size: -
J gene: TRBJ1-6
V gene: TRBV6-5
D gene: -
CDR3 protein: CASRRTENSPLHF
CDR3 DNA: TGTGCCAGCAGAAGGACTGAAAATTCACCCCTCCACTTT

clone size: -
J gene: TRBJ1-5
V gene: TRBV15
D gene: -
CDR3 protein: CATGHAQSNQPQHF
CDR3 DNA: TGTGCCACCGGGCATGCACAGAGCAATCAGCCCCAGCATTTT

clone size: -
J gene: TRBJ1-4
V gene: TRBV28
D gene: TRBD1
CDR3 protein: CASSLLQGASEKLFF
CDR3 DNA: TGTGCCAGCAGTTTATTGCAGGGGGCGAGTGAAAAACTGTTTTTT

clone size: -
J gene: TRBJ1-4
V gene: TRBV18
D gene: -
CDR3 protein: CASSPQATGTNEKLFF
CDR3 DNA: TGTGCCAGCTCACCCCAAGCAACAGGAACTAATGAAAAACTGTTTTTT

clone size: few
J gene: TRBJ2-7
V gene: TRBV25-1
D gene: -
CDR3 protein: CASSPQLYEQYF
CDR3 DNA: TGTGCCAGCAGTCCACAGCTCTACGAGCAGTACTTC

clone size: -
J gene: TRBJ1-1
V gene: TRBV7-2
D gene: TRBD1
CDR3 protein: CASSLDSDRVKAFF
CDR3 DNA: TGTGCCAGCAGCTTAGACTCGGACAGGGTTAAAGCTTTCTTT

clone size: few
J gene: TRBJ2-7
V gene: TRBV5-4
D gene: TRBD2
CDR3 protein: CASSLGTSGGAYEQYF
CDR3 DNA: TGTGCCAGCAGCCTGGGGACTAGCGGGGGAGCCTACGAGCAGTACTTC

clone size: once
J gene: TRBJ2-7
V gene: TRBV9
D gene: -
CDR3 protein: CASSVTGLPYEQYF
CDR3 DNA: TGTGCCAGCAGCGTTACAGGATTACCCTACGAGCAGTACTTC

clone size: -
J gene: TRBJ1-1
V gene: TRBV9
D gene: -
CDR3 protein: CASSVESGAREAFF
CDR3 DNA: TGTGCCAGCAGCGTTGAAAGTGGGGCACGTGAAGCTTTCTTT

clone size: -
J gene: TRBJ1-5
V gene: TRBV6-2/TRBV6-3
D gene: -
CDR3 protein: CASSLRGSNQPQHF
CDR3 DNA: TGTGCCAGCAGCCTTCGGGGGAGCAATCAGCCCCAGCATTTT

clone size: -
J gene: TRBJ2-3
V gene: TRBV2
D gene: TRBD1
CDR3 protein: CASRGQGRHTDTQYF
CDR3 DNA: TGTGCCAGCAGGGGACAGGGGAGACACACAGATACGCAGTATTTT

clone size: -
J gene: TRBJ1-3
V gene: TRBV28
D gene: -
CDR3 protein: CASLGTRTDTIYF
CDR3 DNA: TGTGCCAGCCTGGGGACACGGACCGACACCATATATTTT

clone size: -
J gene: TRBJ1-2
V gene: TRBV30
D gene: -
CDR3 protein: CAWSVLFIRGGYTF
CDR3 DNA: TGTGCCTGGAGTGTACTTTTTATTCGGGGAGGCTACACCTTC

clone size: -
J gene: TRBJ2-7
V gene: TRBV6-2/TRBV6-3
D gene: TRBD2
CDR3 protein: CASSYSAGGYEQYF
CDR3 DNA: TGTGCCAGCAGTTATTCCGCGGGGGGATACGAGCAGTACTTC

clone size: -
J gene: TRBJ2-1
V gene: TRBV5-4
D gene: -
CDR3 protein: CASNVREREQFF
CDR3 DNA: TGTGCCAGCAACGTGAGGGAGCGGGAGCAGTTCTTC

clone size: once
J gene: TRBJ1-5
V gene: TRBV10-3
D gene: TRBD1
CDR3 protein: CAISEAPGQGASNQPQHF
CDR3 DNA: TGTGCCATCAGTGAGGCCCCGGGACAGGGGGCGAGCAATCAGCCCCAGCATTTT

clone size: few
J gene: TRBJ2-7
V gene: TRBV6-2/TRBV6-3
D gene: -
CDR3 protein: CASSLLGGQNYEQYF
CDR3 DNA: TGTGCCAGCAGCCTACTCGGAGGACAGAACTACGAGCAGTACTTC

clone size: -
J gene: TRBJ2-3
V gene: TRBV6-1
D gene: TRBD2
CDR3 protein: CASSEEAGGTDTQYF
CDR3 DNA: TGTGCCAGCAGTGAAGAAGCGGGGGGCACAGATACGCAGTATTTT

clone size: few
J gene: TRBJ1-1
V gene: TRBV6-6
D gene: TRBD1
CDR3 protein: CASRSLRQGENTEAFF
CDR3 DNA: TGTGCCAGCCGTAGTCTCCGCCAGGGGGAGAACACTGAAGCTTTCTTT

clone size: -
J gene: TRBJ2-3
V gene: TRBV21-1
D gene: -
CDR3 protein: CASSKDGTSTDTQYF
CDR3 DNA: TGTGCCAGCAGCAAAGACGGGACTAGCACAGATACGCAGTATTTT